This TCR beta chain came from a study of cytomegalovirus exposure and HLA in healthy donors. Some clones are missing from TCRdb's copy, which holds only in-frame ones; the method was immunoSEQ multiplex PCR. Of around 160,000 clones in the sample, roughly 84% were seen once. Whole-study findings and limits: Researchers catalogued over 150 TCR beta chains as cytomegalovirus-associated.

About this clone: No antigen is known for it.

Sequencing input: PBMCs. This sequence was found in a man aged 25 to 40 in good health and CMV-seropositive.

DNA for the CDR3: TGTGCCAGCAGTTTGGCAGGATTAGGTGAAAAACTGTTTTTT. Translation: CASSLAGLGEKLFF. The V gene is TRBV28, the J gene TRBJ1-4, with unresolved D. Trimming pared 3 bases from V and 7 bases from J, leaving 12 bases between. Per germline, CDR1 MDHEN and CDR2 SYDVKM. The CDR3 loop spans 14 amino acids.